This paragraph covers one T cell receptor beta chain sequence. The data derive from a study of blood T cell repertoires in COVID-19. Germline V gives CDR1 SGHVS, CDR2 FNYEAQ. The CDR3 length is 16 residues. V lost 2 bases and J lost 2; bases outside the gene matches: 4. Profiled with immunoSEQ multiplex PCR; TCRdb holds only in-frame clones, not every one. This sample has 220,000 or so clones; about 88% occur once, and the top ten carry 2.9%. The V gene is TRBV7-6, the J gene TRBJ2-1; 9 bases line up with TRBD2. This receptor was obtained from a man aged 45-65 years who had recovered from COVID-19. Sequencing input: peripheral blood. The CDR3 loop is CASSLIPSGAYNEQFF. As DNA, the CDR3 is TGTGCCAGCAGCTTAATCCCTAGCGGGGCCTACAATGAGCAGTTCTTC.